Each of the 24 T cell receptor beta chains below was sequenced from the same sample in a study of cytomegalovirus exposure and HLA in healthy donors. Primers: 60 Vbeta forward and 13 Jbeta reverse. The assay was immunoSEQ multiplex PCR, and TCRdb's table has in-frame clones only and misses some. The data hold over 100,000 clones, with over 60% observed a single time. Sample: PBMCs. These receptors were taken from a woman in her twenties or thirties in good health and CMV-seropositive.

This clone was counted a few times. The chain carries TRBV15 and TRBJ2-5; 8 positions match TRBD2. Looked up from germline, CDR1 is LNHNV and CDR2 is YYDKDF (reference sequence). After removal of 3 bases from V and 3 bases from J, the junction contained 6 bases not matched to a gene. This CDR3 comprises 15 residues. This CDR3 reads CATSRTPGLEETQYF. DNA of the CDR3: TGTGCCACCAGCAGGACTCCGGGACTAGAAGAGACCCAGTACTTC.

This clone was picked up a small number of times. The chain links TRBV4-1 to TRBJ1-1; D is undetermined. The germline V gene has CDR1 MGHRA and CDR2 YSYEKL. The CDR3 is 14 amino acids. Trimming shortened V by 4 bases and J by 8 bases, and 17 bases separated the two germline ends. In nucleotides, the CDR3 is TGCGCCAGCAGCCGCCAAAGGCTAGGAACCGAAGCTTTCTTT. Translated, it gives CASSRQRLGTEAFF.

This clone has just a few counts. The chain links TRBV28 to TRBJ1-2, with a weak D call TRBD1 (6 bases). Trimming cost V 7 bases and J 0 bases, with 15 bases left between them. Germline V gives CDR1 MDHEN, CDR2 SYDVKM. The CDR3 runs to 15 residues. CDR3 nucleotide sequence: TGTGCCAGCACTAAACAGGGATCCTCTAACTATGGCTACACCTTC. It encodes CASTKQGSSNYGYTF.

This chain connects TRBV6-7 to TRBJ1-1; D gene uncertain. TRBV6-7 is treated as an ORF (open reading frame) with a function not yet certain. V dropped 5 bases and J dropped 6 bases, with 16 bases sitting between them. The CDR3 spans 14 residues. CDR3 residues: CASSRVEVPAEAFF. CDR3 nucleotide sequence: TGTGCCAGCAGTAGGGTGGAGGTACCCGCTGAAGCTTTCTTT.

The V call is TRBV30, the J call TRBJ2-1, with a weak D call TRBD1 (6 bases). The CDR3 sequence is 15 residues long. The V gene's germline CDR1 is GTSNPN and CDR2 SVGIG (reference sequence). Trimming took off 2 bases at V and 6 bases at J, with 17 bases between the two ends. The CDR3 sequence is CAWSWVDSGANEQFF. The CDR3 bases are TGTGCCTGGAGTTGGGTGGACAGTGGGGCCAATGAGCAGTTCTTC.

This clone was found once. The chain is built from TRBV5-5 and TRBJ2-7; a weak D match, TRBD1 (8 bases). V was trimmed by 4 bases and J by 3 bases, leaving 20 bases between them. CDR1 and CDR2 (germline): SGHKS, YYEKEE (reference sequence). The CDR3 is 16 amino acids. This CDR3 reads CASSPSGDRRNYEQYF. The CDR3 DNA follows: TGTGCCAGCAGCCCGAGCGGGGACAGGAGAAACTACGAGCAGTACTTC.

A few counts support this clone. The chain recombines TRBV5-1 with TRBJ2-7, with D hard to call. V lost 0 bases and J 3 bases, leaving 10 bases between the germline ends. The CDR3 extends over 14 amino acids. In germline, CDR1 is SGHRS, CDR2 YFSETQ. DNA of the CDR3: TGCGCCAGCAGCTTGGGTGGCAACGACTACGAGCAGTACTTC. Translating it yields CASSLGGNDYEQYF.

CDR3 sequence reads: CASSGGGGQPQHF. CDR3 sequence (DNA): TGTGCCAGTAGTGGGGGGGGCGGTCAGCCCCAGCATTTT. The V and J genes are TRBV9 and TRBJ1-5; D may be TRBD1 (6 bases). V was clipped by 8 bases and J by 6 bases, with 15 bases between them. Germline CDR1 is SGDLS and CDR2 is YYNGEE. This CDR3 is built from 13 residues.

The CDR3 sequence: CASSVVPHNGETQYF. The CDR3 DNA sequence: TGTGCCAGCAGCGTAGTCCCACACAACGGGGAGACCCAGTACTTC. This chain uses TRBV9 with TRBJ2-5; D is unresolved. This CDR3 contains 15 residues. The germline gives CDR1 SGDLS, CDR2 YYNGEE. Trimming cost V 0 bases and J 5 bases, with 14 bases left between them. The variable domain in full, with the rest retrieved from reference TRBV9 and TRBJ2-5, is DSGVTQTPKHLITATGQRVTLRCSPRSGDLSVYWYQQSLDQGLQFLIQYYNGEERAKGNILERFSAQQFPDLHSELNLSSLELGDSALYFCASSVVPHNGETQYFGPGTRLLVL.

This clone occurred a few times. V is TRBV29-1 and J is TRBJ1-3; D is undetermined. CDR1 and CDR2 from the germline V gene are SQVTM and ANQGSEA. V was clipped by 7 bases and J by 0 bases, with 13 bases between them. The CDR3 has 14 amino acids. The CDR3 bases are TGCAGCGCCTCCGAGATGTCCTCTGGAAACACCATATATTTT. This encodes CSASEMSSGNTIYF.

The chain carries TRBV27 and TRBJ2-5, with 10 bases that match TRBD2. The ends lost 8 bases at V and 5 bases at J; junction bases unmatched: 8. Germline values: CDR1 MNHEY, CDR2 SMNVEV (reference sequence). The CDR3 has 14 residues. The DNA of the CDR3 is TGTGCCAGCGGGCTAGCGGGGGTTGTGGAGACCCAGTACTTC. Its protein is CASGLAGVVETQYF.

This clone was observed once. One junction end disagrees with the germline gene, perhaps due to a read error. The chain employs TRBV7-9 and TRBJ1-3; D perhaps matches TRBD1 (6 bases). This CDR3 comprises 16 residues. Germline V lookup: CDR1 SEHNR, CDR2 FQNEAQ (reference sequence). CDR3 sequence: CSSSILTGWEGNTIYF. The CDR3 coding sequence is TGTTCCAGCAGCATCCTGACAGGTTGGGAGGGAAACACCATATATTTT.

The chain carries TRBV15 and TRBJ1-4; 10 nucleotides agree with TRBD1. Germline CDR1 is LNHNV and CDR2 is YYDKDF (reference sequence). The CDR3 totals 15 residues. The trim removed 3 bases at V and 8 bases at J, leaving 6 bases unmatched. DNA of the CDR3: TGTGCCACCAGCAGTTGGGGACAGGGGAACGAAAAACTGTTTTTT. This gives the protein CATSSWGQGNEKLFF.

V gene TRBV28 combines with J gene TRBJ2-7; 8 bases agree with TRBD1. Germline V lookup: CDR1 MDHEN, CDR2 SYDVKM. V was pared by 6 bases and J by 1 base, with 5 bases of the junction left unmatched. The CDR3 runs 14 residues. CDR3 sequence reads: CASRTRTGSYEQYF. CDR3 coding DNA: TGTGCCAGCAGGACCCGGACAGGGTCCTACGAGCAGTACTTC.

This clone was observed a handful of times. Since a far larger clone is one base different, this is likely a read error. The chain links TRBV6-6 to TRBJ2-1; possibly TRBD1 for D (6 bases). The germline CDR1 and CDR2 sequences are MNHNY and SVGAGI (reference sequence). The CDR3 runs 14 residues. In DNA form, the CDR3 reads TGTGCCAGCCGTTACGGGCAGGGGATGGATGAGCAGTTCTTC. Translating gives CASRYGQGMDEQFF.

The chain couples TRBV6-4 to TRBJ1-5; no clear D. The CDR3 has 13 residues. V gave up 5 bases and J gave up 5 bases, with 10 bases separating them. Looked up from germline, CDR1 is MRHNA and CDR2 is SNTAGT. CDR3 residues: CASSPQRDQPQHF. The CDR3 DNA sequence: TGTGCCAGCAGTCCACAGAGGGATCAGCCCCAGCATTTT.

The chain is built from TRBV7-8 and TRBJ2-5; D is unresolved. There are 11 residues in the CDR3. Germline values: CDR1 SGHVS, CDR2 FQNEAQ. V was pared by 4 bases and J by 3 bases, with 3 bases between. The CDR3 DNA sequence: TGTGCCAGCAGCTATAAAGAGACCCAGTACTTC. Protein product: CASSYKETQYF.

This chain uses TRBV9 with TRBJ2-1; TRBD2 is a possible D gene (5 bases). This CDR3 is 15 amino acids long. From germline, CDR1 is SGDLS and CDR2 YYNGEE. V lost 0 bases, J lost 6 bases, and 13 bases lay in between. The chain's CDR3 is CASSVGLDSRNEQFF. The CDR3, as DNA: TGTGCCAGCAGCGTAGGATTGGACTCCCGCAATGAGCAGTTCTTC.

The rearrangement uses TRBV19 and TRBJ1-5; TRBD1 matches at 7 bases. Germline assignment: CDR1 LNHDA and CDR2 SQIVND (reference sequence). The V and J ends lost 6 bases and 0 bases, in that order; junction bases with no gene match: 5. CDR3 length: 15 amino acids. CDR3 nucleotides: TGTGCCAGTAGCCAGGGGGGATATAGCAATCAGCCCCAGCATTTT. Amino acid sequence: CASSQGGYSNQPQHF.

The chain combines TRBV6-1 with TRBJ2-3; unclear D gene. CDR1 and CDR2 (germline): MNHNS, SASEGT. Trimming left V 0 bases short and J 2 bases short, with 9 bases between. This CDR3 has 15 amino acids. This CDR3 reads CASSEARSHTDTQYF. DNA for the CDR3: TGTGCCAGCAGTGAAGCGCGGTCTCACACAGATACGCAGTATTTT.

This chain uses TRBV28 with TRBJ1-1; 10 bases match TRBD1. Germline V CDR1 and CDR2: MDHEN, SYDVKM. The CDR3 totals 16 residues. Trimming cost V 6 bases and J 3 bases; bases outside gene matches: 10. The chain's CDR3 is CASSLPPGTGDTEAFF. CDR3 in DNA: TGTGCCAGCAGCCTACCCCCCGGGACAGGGGACACTGAAGCTTTCTTT.

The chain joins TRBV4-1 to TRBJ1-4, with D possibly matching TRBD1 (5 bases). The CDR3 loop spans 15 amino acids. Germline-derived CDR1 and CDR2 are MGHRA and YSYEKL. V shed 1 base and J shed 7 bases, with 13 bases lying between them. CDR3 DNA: TGCGCCAGCAGCCAAGTACCCGGGGGTAGTGAAAAACTGTTTTTT. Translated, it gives CASSQVPGGSEKLFF.

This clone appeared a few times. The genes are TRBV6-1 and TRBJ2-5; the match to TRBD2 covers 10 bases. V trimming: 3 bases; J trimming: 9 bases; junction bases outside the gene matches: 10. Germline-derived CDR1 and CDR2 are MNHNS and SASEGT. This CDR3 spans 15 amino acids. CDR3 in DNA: TGTGCCAGCAGTGAGGACCCTAGCGGGGGTCAGGCCCAGTACTTC. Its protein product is CASSEDPSGGQAQYF.

The CDR3 protein is CASSLVTEETQYF. Written as DNA, the CDR3 is TGTGCCAGCAGCTTGGTCACAGAAGAGACCCAGTACTTC. V and J are TRBV5-5 and TRBJ2-5; D is unresolved. In germline, CDR1 is SGHKS, CDR2 YYEKEE (reference sequence). Trimming stripped 0 bases from V and 3 bases from J, with 6 bases between. The CDR3 is made up of 13 amino acids.